Listed below are T cell receptor beta chains from one sample, sequenced in a study of cytomegalovirus exposure and HLA in healthy donors. Sequencing was performed with immunoSEQ multiplex PCR; in TCRdb, only in-frame clones are kept and a portion is missing. The sample has approximately 150,000 clones; roughly 76% are singletons. Material for sequencing was PBMCs. The receptors were sampled from a woman aged 50 to 65 in good health and CMV-seronegative. Both conserved end residues are part of each CDR3. The size entry is marked missing in some rows and otherwise reads once, few, many or a size class.

TRBV20-1	-	CSASTTNEQFF
TRBV5-1	-	CASSLPGTGFNNEQFF
TRBV7-7	-	CASSTGQGHYNEQFF
TRBV2	-	CAGRLAVNTGELFF
TRBV30	-	CARGGWSEQYF
TRBV19	-	CASTLGLMGTEAFF
TRBV19	-	CASSTDRSTDTQYF
TRBV7-9	once	CASSSRTGSSYEQYF
TRBV28	-	CASRRQGAGSGYTF
TRBV29-1	-	CSVELGTEELFF
TRBV2	-	CASSGGAGNQPQHF
TRBV19	-	CASSRSGQGRSEAFF
TRBV7-9	once	CASSLGSTVQETQYF
TRBV11-3	-	CASSLDRAGNEQFF
TRBV4-3	-	CASSHLGTGLSTDTQYF
TRBV21-1	-	CASSKERVSEGTGTYYGYTF
TRBV5-1	-	CASRRSTGGTNYGYTF
TRBV15	-	CATSRGTGGEQYF
TRBV4-3	few	CASSQEGKADNEQFF
TRBV9	-	CASSPRTSGRYNEQFF
TRBV6-6	-	CASRQGPHTEAFF
TRBV6-5	-	CASSYGGQPGNTIYF
TRBV11-3	-	CASSLNRGLADTQYF
TRBV7-9	-	CASSLDSTSGNTIYF
TRBV7-9	-	CASRRDSTSGANVLTF
TRBV7-2	-	CASSLEGTATYNEQFF
TRBV28	-	CASSSWTSGTYEQYF
TRBV5-6	-	CASSPGGSTDTQYF
TRBV6-5	-	CASSEVGYSYEQYF
TRBV2	-	CASSDREQGETQYF
TRBV19	once	CASSLDRGGGQPQHF
TRBV14	-	CASSHWTGGNYGYTF
TRBV7-6	-	CASSPDRGRQETQYF
TRBV6-1	-	CASSGSQGRETQYF
TRBV2	-	CASRERLGVGQTQYF
TRBV5-1	-	CASSLGGPDTQYF
TRBV27	-	CASSIGTGGYEQYF
TRBV5-1	-	CASSLDFRTSDSVPEQFF
TRBV7-9	once	CASSLGAKTQYF
TRBV12-5	few	CASGLHPGQGWIGELFF
TRBV2	-	CASQLASEQYF
TRBV10-1	-	CASSEGTGVFTDTQYF
TRBV7-9	-	CASSPNTNTEAFF
TRBV9	-	CASSVGQASYEQYF
TRBV7-2	-	CASSSRASGTGELFF
TRBV7-2	-	CASSAHRSDTQYF
TRBV11-2	-	CASSLVRAEAGGEQYF
TRBV5-4	-	CASSSGTGVETQYF
TRBV28	-	CASLLGGENYGYTF
TRBV4-2	-	CASSQESSRAGELFF
TRBV2	-	CASKRDKYQPQHF
TRBV2	-	CARKTRDGVPYEQYF
TRBV7-2	-	CASSKGGAGRGQYF
TRBV18	-	CASSQGRDRYNEAFF